Below are 3 T cell receptor beta chains sequenced from a single sample in a study of T cells after yellow fever vaccination. One entry per CDR3 protein, called by TCRdb with MiXCR from the 5' RACE reads. The sample includes approximately 600,000 distinct CDR3 sequences, roughly an eighth of them seen just once. The material sequenced was PBMCs, taken on the day of the yellow fever booster vaccination. The receptors were sampled from a man aged 30-40 years who received the YFV17D yellow fever vaccine.

The chain joins TRBV19 to TRBJ2-2; a possible D gene is TRBD1 (5 bases). CDR1 and CDR2 (germline): LNHDA, SQIVND (reference sequence). The CDR3 extends over 15 amino acids. The germline V and J ends were trimmed by 4 bases and 6 bases, with 15 bases remaining between them. The DNA of the CDR3 is TGTGCCAGTAGTACAGGGCCTATCCCCCCCGGGGAGCTGTTTTTT. Its protein is CASSTGPIPPGELFF.

V gene TRBV6-1 combines with J gene TRBJ2-1; 10 bases fit TRBD2. There are 16 residues in the CDR3. Germline V gives CDR1 MNHNS, CDR2 SASEGT. J lost 1 base, V lost 7 bases, and 7 bases had no gene match. The CDR3 DNA reads TGTGCCAGCACGACTAGCGGGTCTGTGTCCTACAATGAGCAGTTCTTC. Its protein product is CASTTSGSVSYNEQFF.

This clonotype was found a few times. The chain joins TRBV20-1 to TRBJ2-1; D may be TRBD1 (6 bases). This CDR3 has 13 amino acids. The V gene lost 7 bases and the J gene lost 2 bases, with 12 bases spanning the gap. Germline V gives CDR1 DFQATT, CDR2 SNEGSKA (reference sequence). Here the CDR3 DNA reads TGCAGTGGGGGGCTAGCACCCTACAATGAGCAGTTCTTC. This sequence encodes CSGGLAPYNEQFF.